This entry concerns a single TCR beta chain. Antigen specificity is unknown. The data belong to a study of long-term antiretroviral therapy in people with HIV. Study conclusions and caveats: ART adherence was not documented, and neither viral resistance nor therapy changes had any data.

At survey level, the immunoSEQ assay was run in its v3.0 version. Produced via immunoSEQ multiplex PCR; TCRdb's table is partial and in-frame only. The sample holds fewer than 20,000 clones, approximately 90% seen once. None of the participants with HIV were treated outside the United States. Germline V CDR1 and CDR2: KGHSH, LQKENI. V gave up 6 bases and J gave up 1 base, with 13 bases separating them. CDR3 length: 15 amino acids. This receptor was identified in a man in his fifties with HIV. The source was unsorted PBMCs, collected 4.2 years after starting antiretroviral therapy. The chain uses TRBV18 and TRBJ2-4; D possibly matches TRBD1 or TRBD2 (5 bases each). The CDR3 sequence is CASSRGPSAKNIQYF. For the CDR3, the DNA is TGTGCCAGCTCGAGGGGCCCCTCCGCCAAAAACATTCAGTACTTC.